This TCR beta chain was sequenced for a study of neurological immune-mediated disorders. Study-wide background: A relapsing-remitting course was seen in about 90% of the roughly 35 multiple sclerosis patients and a secondary progressive course in 3.

This clonotype was seen repeatedly, ten times or more. TCRdb recomputed calls from the 5' RACE reads with MiXCR, one row per CDR3 protein. Among roughly 120,000 distinct CDR3 sequences listed, roughly 3.4% were seen once. The V segment lost 4 bases and the J segment 4 bases; nucleotides outside the gene matches: 4. Germline CDR1 reads LGHNA; CDR2 reads YSLEER. CDR3 size: 15 residues. The specimen sequenced was PBMCs. This clonotype originated in a woman in her twenties or thirties with multiple sclerosis. The V gene is TRBV4-3, the J gene TRBJ1-6; 7 nucleotides align to TRBD1. This CDR3 reads CASSLDRAYNSPLHF. CDR3 coding DNA: TGCGCCAGCAGCCTCGACAGGGCTTATAATTCACCCCTCCACTTT.